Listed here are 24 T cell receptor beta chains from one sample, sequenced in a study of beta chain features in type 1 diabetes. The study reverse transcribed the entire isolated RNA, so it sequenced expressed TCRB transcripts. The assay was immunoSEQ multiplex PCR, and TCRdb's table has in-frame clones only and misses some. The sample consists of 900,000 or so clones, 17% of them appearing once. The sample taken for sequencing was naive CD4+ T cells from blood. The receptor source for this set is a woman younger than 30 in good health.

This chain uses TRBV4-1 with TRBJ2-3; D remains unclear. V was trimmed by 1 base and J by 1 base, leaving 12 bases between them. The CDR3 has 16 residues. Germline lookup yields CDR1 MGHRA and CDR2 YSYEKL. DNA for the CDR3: TGCGCCAGCAGCCAAGCCTACGGGTCTGGCACAGATACGCAGTATTTT. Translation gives CASSQAYGSGTDTQYF.

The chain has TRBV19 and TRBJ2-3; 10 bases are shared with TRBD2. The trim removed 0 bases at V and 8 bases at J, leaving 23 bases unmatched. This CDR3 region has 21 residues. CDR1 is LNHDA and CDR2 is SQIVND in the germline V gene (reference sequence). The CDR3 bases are TGTGCCAGTAGTATAGATGCCAAACTAGCGGGAATACCCTTCTCTTCGTTTACGCAGTATTTT. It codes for CASSIDAKLAGIPFSSFTQYF. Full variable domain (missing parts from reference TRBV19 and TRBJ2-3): DGGITQSPKYLFRKEGQNVTLSCEQNLNHDAMYWYRQDPGQGLRLIYYSQIVNDFQKGDIAEGYSVSREKKESFPLTVTSAQKNPTAFYLCASSIDAKLAGIPFSSFTQYFGPGTRLTVL.

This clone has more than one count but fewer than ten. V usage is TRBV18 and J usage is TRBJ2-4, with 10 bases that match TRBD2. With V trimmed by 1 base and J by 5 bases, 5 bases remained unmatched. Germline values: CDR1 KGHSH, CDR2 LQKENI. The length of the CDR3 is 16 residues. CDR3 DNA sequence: TGTGCCAGCTCACCACTCACTAGCGGGGTTCAAAACATTCAGTACTTC. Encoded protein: CASSPLTSGVQNIQYF.

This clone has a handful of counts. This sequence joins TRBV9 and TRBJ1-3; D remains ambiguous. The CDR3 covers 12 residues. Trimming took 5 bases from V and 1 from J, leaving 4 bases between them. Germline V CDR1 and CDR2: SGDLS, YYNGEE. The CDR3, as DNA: TGTGCCAGCAGTCTATCTGGAAACACCATATATTTT. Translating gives CASSLSGNTIYF.

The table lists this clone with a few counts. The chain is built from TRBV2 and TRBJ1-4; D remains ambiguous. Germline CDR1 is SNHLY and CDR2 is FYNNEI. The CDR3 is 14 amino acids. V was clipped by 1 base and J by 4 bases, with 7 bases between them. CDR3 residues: CASSEGQLNEKLFF. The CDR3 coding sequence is TGTGCCAGCAGTGAAGGGCAGCTTAATGAAAAACTGTTTTTT.

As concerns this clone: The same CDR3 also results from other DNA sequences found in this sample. The CDR3 loop is CASSLGRGTDTQYF. Here the CDR3 DNA reads TGTGCCAGCAGCTTAGGACGGGGAACAGATACGCAGTATTTT. The V and J genes are TRBV7-2 and TRBJ2-3, with D possibly being TRBD2 (5 bases). The CDR3 runs 14 residues. Germline V gives CDR1 SGHTA, CDR2 FQGNSA. V gave up 1 base and J gave up 3 bases, with 8 bases separating them.

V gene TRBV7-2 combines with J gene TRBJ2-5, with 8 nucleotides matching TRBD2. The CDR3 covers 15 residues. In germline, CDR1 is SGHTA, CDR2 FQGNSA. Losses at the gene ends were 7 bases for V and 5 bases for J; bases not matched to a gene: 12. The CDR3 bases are TGTGCCAGCACCTTCCTAGCGGGCCTTCGGGAGACCCAGTACTTC. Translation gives CASTFLAGLRETQYF.

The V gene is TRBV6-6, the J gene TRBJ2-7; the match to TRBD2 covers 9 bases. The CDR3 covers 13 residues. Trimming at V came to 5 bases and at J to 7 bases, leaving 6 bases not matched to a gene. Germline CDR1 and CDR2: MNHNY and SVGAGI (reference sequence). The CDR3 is CASSTGLAGEQYF. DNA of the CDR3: TGTGCCAGCAGTACGGGACTAGCAGGGGAGCAGTACTTC.

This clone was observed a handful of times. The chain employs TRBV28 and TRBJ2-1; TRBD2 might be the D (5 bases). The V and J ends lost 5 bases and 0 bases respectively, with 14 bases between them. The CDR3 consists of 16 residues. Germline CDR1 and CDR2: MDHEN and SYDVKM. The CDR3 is CASSPLRGSSYNEQFF. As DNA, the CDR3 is TGTGCCAGCAGTCCACTTCGGGGAAGCTCCTACAATGAGCAGTTCTTC.

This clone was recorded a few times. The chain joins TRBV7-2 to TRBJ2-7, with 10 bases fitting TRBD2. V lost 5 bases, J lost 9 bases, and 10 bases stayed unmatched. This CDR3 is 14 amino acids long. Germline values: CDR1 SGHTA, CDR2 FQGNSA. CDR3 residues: CASSSPGLATWQYF. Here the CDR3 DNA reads TGTGCCAGCAGCAGTCCGGGACTAGCGACGTGGCAGTACTTC.

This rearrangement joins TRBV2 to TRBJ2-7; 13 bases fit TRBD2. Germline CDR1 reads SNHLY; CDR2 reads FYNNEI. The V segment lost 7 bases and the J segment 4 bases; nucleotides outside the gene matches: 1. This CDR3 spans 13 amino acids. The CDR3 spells CASMGLAGYEQYF. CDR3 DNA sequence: TGTGCCAGCATGGGACTAGCGGGATACGAGCAGTACTTC. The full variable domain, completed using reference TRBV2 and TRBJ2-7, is EPEVTQTPSHQVTQMGQEVILRCVPISNHLYFYWYRQILGQKVEFLVSFYNNEISEKSEIFDDQFSVERPDGSNFTLKIRSTKLEDSAMYFCASMGLAGYEQYFGPGTRLTVT.

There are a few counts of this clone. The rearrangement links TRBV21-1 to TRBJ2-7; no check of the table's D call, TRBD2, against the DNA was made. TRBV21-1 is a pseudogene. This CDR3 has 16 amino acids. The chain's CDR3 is CASSKRTGDYCYEQYF. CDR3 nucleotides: TGTGCCAGCAGCAAACGCACGGGGGACTACTGCTACGAGCAGTACTTC.

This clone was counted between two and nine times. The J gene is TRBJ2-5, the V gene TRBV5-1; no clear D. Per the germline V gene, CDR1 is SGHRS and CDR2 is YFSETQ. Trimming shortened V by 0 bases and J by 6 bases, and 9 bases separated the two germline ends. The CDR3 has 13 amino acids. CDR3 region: CASSLDLTKTQYF. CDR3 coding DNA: TGCGCCAGCAGCTTGGATCTCACGAAGACCCAGTACTTC. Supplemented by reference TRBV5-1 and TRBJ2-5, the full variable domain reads KAGVTQTPRYLIKTRGQQVTLSCSPISGHRSVSWYQQTPGQGLQFLFEYFSETQRNKGNFPGRFSGRQFSNSRSEMNVSTLELGDSALYLCASSLDLTKTQYFGPGTRLLVL.

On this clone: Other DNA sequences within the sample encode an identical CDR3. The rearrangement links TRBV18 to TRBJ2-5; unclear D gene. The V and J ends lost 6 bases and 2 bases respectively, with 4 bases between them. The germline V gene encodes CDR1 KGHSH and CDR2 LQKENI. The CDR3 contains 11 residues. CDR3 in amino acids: CASSRQETQYF. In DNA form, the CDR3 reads TGTGCCAGCTCGCGGCAAGAGACCCAGTACTTC.

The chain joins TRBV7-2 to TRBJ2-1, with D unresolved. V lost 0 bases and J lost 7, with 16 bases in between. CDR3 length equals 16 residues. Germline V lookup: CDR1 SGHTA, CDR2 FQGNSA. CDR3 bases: TGTGCCAGCAGCTTAGCTAGTGGCGCCGGGCCTAATGAGCAGTTCTTC. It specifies CASSLASGAGPNEQFF.

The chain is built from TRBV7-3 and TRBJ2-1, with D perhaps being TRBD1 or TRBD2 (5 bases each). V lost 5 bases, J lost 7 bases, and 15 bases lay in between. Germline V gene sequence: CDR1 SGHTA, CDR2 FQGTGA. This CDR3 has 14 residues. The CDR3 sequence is CASSLTVGPNEQFF. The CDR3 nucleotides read TGTGCCAGCAGCCTGACCGTGGGACCGAATGAGCAGTTCTTC.

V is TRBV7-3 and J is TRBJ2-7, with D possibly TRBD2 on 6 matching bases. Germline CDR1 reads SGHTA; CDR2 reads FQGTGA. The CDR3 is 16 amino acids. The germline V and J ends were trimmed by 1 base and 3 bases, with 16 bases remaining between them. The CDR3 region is CASSLMGGLPSYEQYF. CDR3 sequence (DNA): TGTGCCAGCAGCTTAATGGGGGGACTTCCTAGCTACGAGCAGTACTTC.

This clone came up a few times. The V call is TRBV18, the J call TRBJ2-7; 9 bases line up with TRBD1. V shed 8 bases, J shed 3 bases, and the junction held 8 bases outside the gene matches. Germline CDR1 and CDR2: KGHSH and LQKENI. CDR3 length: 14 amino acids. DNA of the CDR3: TGTGCCAGCGGAGAGAGACAGGGGGACTACGAGCAGTACTTC. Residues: CASGERQGDYEQYF. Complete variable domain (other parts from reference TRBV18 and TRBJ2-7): NAGVMQNPRHLVRRRGQEARLRCSPMKGHSHVYWYRQLPEEGLKFMVYLQKENIIDESGMPKERFSAEFPKEGPSILRIQQVVRGDSAAYFCASGERQGDYEQYFGPGTRLTVT.

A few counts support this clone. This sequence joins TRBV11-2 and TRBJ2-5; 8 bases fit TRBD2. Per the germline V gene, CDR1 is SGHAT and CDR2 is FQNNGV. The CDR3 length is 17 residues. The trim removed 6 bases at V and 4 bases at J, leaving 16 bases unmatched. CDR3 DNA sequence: TGTGCCAGCAGTTACCGGGGTCCAGCGGGAGTGGGAGAGACCCAGTACTTC. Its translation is CASSYRGPAGVGETQYF.

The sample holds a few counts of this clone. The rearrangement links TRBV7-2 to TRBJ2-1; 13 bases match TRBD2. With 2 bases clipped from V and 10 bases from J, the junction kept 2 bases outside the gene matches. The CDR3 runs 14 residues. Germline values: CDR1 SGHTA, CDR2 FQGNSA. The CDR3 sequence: CASSLMGLAGEQFF. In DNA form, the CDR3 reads TGTGCCAGCAGCTTAATGGGACTAGCGGGGGAGCAGTTCTTC. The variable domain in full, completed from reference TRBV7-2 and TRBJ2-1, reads GAGVSQSPSNKVTEKGKDVELRCDPISGHTALYWYRQSLGQGLEFLIYFQGNSAPDKSGLPSDRFSAERTGGSVSTLTIQRTQQEDSAVYLCASSLMGLAGEQFFGPGTRLTVL.

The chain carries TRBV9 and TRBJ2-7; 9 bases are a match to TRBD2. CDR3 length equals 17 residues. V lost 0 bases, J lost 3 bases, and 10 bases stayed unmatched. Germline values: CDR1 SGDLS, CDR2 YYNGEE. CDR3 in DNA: TGTGCCAGCAGCGTAGGGTATCGAGCGGGAGGTGTCTACGAGCAGTACTTC. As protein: CASSVGYRAGGVYEQYF.

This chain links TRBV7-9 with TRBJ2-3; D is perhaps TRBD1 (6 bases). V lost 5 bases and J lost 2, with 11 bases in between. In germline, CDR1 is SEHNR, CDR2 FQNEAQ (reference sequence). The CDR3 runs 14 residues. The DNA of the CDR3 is TGTGCCAGCAGCATGGACAGTCACACAGATACGCAGTATTTT. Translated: CASSMDSHTDTQYF.

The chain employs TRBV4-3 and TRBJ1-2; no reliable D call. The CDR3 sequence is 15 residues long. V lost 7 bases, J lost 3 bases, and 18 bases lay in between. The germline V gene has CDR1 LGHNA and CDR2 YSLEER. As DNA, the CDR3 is TGCGCCAGCAAAAGGGAGTTAGAAGACTACTATGGCTACACCTTC. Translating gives CASKRELEDYYGYTF.

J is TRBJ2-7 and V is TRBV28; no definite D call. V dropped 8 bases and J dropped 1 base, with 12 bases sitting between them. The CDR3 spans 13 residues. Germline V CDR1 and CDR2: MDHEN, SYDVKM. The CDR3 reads CASLSPVSYEQYF. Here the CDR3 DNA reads TGTGCCAGCCTTTCCCCGGTTTCCTACGAGCAGTACTTC.